There are many counts of the clone carrying this T cell receptor beta chain. The data derive from a study of CD8 T cells in ankylosing spondylitis. CDR1 and CDR2 (germline): SGHRS, YFSETQ. The V end lost 7 bases, the J end lost 3 bases, and 12 bases lay between the germline ends. This CDR3 spans 13 amino acids. Using its own MiXCR run on the 5' RACE reads, TCRdb lists one record per CDR3 protein. Counted here are around 130,000 distinct CDR3 sequences, around 7% occurring once; the ten biggest clones make up 12%. The TCR originated in a male donor with ankylosing spondylitis or in good health (not recorded which). V is TRBV5-1 and J is TRBJ2-3; TRBD2 is a possible D gene (5 bases). Sequenced material: blood, either unsorted or a sorted T cell fraction (not recorded which). The DNA for the CDR3 is TGCGCCAGCCACCGGGGTCGGACAGATACGCAGTATTTT. Residues: CASHRGRTDTQYF.